Listed below are T cell receptor beta chains from one sample, sequenced in a study of T cells in Graves' hyperthyroidism and ophthalmopathy. Via MiXCR, TCRdb re-called the multiplex PCR reads, giving one row per CDR3 protein. The sample gives 350,000 or so distinct CDR3 sequences, 15% to 20% of which show up once; 15% to 18% is in the top ten. Material: blood. All receptors derive from a middle-aged woman with Graves' ophthalmopathy. The CDR3 runs from the conserved cysteine through the conserved F or W. Each record gives: D gene, V gene, J gene, clone size, CDR3 DNA, CDR3 protein. The D gene is left open where the match is weak. Size values are once, few and many counts, or a class for expanded clones, and some rows have none.

D gene: .; V gene: TRBV6-2/TRBV6-3; J gene: TRBJ1-1; clone size: many; CDR3 DNA: TGTGCCAGCAGTTATATGGTACGCTCTTACACTGAAGCTTTCTTT; CDR3 protein: CASSYMVRSYTEAFF
D gene: .; V gene: TRBV4-3; J gene: TRBJ2-7; clone size: .; CDR3 DNA: TGCGCCAGCAGCCCCTCGGGGGCTCTCTACGAGCAGTACTTC; CDR3 protein: CASSPSGALYEQYF
D gene: TRBD2; V gene: TRBV6-5; J gene: TRBJ2-7; clone size: .; CDR3 DNA: TGTGCCTGCAGTTACTCGGGGACTAGCGGCTACGAGCAGTACTTC; CDR3 protein: CACSYSGTSGYEQYF
D gene: TRBD2; V gene: TRBV14; J gene: TRBJ2-4; clone size: many; CDR3 DNA: TGTGCCAGCAGCCAAGATGATTCCCTCGGACTAGCGGGCTCCTCTACGGCCAAAAACATTCAGTACTTC; CDR3 protein: CASSQDDSLGLAGSSTAKNIQYF
D gene: .; V gene: TRBV20-1; J gene: TRBJ1-1; clone size: many; CDR3 DNA: TGCAGTGCTAGAGCCGTCGTTGGGCGGATTAACACTGAAGCTTTCTTT; CDR3 protein: CSARAVVGRINTEAFF
D gene: .; V gene: TRBV20-1; J gene: TRBJ2-6; clone size: many; CDR3 DNA: TGCAGTGCGAGGGGGATATCTGGGGCCAACGTCCTGACTTTC; CDR3 protein: CSARGISGANVLTF
D gene: .; V gene: TRBV24-1; J gene: TRBJ2-3; clone size: many; CDR3 DNA: TGTGCCACCAGTGACCCCTTCACAGATACGCAGTATTTT; CDR3 protein: CATSDPFTDTQYF
D gene: .; V gene: TRBV11-2; J gene: TRBJ2-5; clone size: many; CDR3 DNA: TGTGCCAGCAGCTTAGGGGATCTAGGAGGGCCAGAAGGGACCCAGTACTTC; CDR3 protein: CASSLGDLGGPEGTQYF
D gene: TRBD2; V gene: TRBV2; J gene: TRBJ2-5; clone size: many; CDR3 DNA: TGTGCCAGCAGTGGACTAGCGGGAGGGCAAGAGACCCAGTACTTC; CDR3 protein: CASSGLAGGQETQYF
D gene: .; V gene: TRBV12-3/TRBV12-4; J gene: TRBJ2-7; clone size: many; CDR3 DNA: TGTGCCAGCAGTTTTTCGACTTCGGGGAACGAGCAGTACTTC; CDR3 protein: CASSFSTSGNEQYF
D gene: .; V gene: TRBV5-1; J gene: TRBJ2-7; clone size: many; CDR3 DNA: TGCGCCAGCAGCGACGACTCTAACGAGCAGTACTTC; CDR3 protein: CASSDDSNEQYF
D gene: .; V gene: TRBV20-1; J gene: TRBJ1-1; clone size: many; CDR3 DNA: TGCAGTGCTAGTGTCGGACCTGAAGCTTTCTTT; CDR3 protein: CSASVGPEAFF
D gene: .; V gene: TRBV6-2/TRBV6-3; J gene: TRBJ1-5; clone size: many; CDR3 DNA: TGTGCCAGCACCGACCTGTATAATCAGCCCCAGCATTTT; CDR3 protein: CASTDLYNQPQHF
D gene: TRBD1; V gene: TRBV3-1; J gene: TRBJ1-1; clone size: .; CDR3 DNA: TGTGCCAGCAGCCTCGGGGACAGACGGAACACTGAAGCTTTCTTT; CDR3 protein: CASSLGDRRNTEAFF
D gene: .; V gene: TRBV24-1; J gene: TRBJ2-7; clone size: many; CDR3 DNA: TGTGCCACCAGCCCGGGTGGGTACGAGCAGTACTTC; CDR3 protein: CATSPGGYEQYF
D gene: .; V gene: TRBV15; J gene: TRBJ2-7; clone size: many; CDR3 DNA: TGTGCCACCAGCAGAGGGGACAACTCCTACGAGCAGTACTTC; CDR3 protein: CATSRGDNSYEQYF
D gene: .; V gene: TRBV12-3/TRBV12-4; J gene: TRBJ1-1; clone size: many; CDR3 DNA: TGTGCCAGCAGCGGGGAACGGCGGACTGTTGAAGCTTTCTTT; CDR3 protein: CASSGERRTVEAFF
D gene: TRBD1; V gene: TRBV12-3/TRBV12-4; J gene: TRBJ2-7; clone size: .; CDR3 DNA: TGTGCCAGCAGTCACACGACAGGGACCGAGCAGTACTTC; CDR3 protein: CASSHTTGTEQYF
D gene: .; V gene: TRBV5-6; J gene: TRBJ1-3; clone size: .; CDR3 DNA: TGTGCCAGCAGCTTGGCGGGGCCCGCCAGAAGGACCATATATTTT; CDR3 protein: CASSLAGPARRTIYF
D gene: .; V gene: TRBV12-3/TRBV12-4; J gene: TRBJ1-2; clone size: many; CDR3 DNA: TGTGCCAGCAGTTCAATACAAGTTAGGAACTATGGCTACACCTTC; CDR3 protein: CASSSIQVRNYGYTF
D gene: TRBD2; V gene: TRBV20-1; J gene: TRBJ2-7; clone size: many; CDR3 DNA: TGCAGTGCTAGGAGCAGCGGGAGGGGGTACGAGCAGTACTTC; CDR3 protein: CSARSSGRGYEQYF
D gene: .; V gene: TRBV6-1; J gene: TRBJ1-2; clone size: many; CDR3 DNA: TGTGCCAGCAGGCTGGGGGGGGGCGCCGACTATGGCTACACCTTC; CDR3 protein: CASRLGGGADYGYTF
D gene: .; V gene: TRBV27; J gene: TRBJ1-1; clone size: many; CDR3 DNA: TGTGCCAGCAGACAGTTAACTGGAGGGTTCAACACTGAAGCTTTCTTT; CDR3 protein: CASRQLTGGFNTEAFF
D gene: TRBD1; V gene: TRBV7-2; J gene: TRBJ1-1; clone size: .; CDR3 DNA: TGTGCCAGCAGCTTGGTCGTGAGGGGGCGCGAAGGCTTGAACACTGAAGCTTTCTTT; CDR3 protein: CASSLVVRGREGLNTEAFF
D gene: .; V gene: TRBV7-2; J gene: TRBJ2-7; clone size: many; CDR3 DNA: TGTGCCAGCAGCCGCGGAGGGGGGTCCGGCGAGCAGTACTTC; CDR3 protein: CASSRGGGSGEQYF
D gene: .; V gene: TRBV20-1; J gene: TRBJ2-5; clone size: many; CDR3 DNA: TGCAGTGCTCACAGGAACCTCCAAGAGACCCAGTACTTC; CDR3 protein: CSAHRNLQETQYF
D gene: TRBD2; V gene: TRBV10-3; J gene: TRBJ2-7; clone size: many; CDR3 DNA: TGTGCCATCAGTGAGCGGGAGGGCATGCACGAGCAGTACTTC; CDR3 protein: CAISEREGMHEQYF
D gene: .; V gene: TRBV2; J gene: TRBJ1-5; clone size: many; CDR3 DNA: TGTGCCAGCAGCACACGACAGTATAGCAATCAGCCCCAGCATTTT; CDR3 protein: CASSTRQYSNQPQHF
D gene: TRBD2; V gene: TRBV11-2; J gene: TRBJ2-5; clone size: many; CDR3 DNA: TGTGCCAGCAGCTTAGAGATAGCGGGAGATCGGCAAGAGACCCAGTACTTC; CDR3 protein: CASSLEIAGDRQETQYF
D gene: .; V gene: TRBV6-5; J gene: TRBJ2-7; clone size: many; CDR3 DNA: TGTGCCAGCAGTTCCCCGGGCAGGGGACTCGGCGAGCAGTACTTC; CDR3 protein: CASSSPGRGLGEQYF
D gene: .; V gene: TRBV6-1; J gene: TRBJ1-5; clone size: many; CDR3 DNA: TGTGCCAGCGAGGGACTTGGGCGCAATCAGCCCCAGCATTTT; CDR3 protein: CASEGLGRNQPQHF
D gene: .; V gene: TRBV3-1; J gene: TRBJ1-5; clone size: many; CDR3 DNA: TGTGCCAGCAGCCAAGAATTGGATCAGCCCCAGCATTTT; CDR3 protein: CASSQELDQPQHF
D gene: TRBD2; V gene: TRBV28; J gene: TRBJ2-5; clone size: .; CDR3 DNA: TGTGCCAGCCGGGGGGGCGTCCAAGAGACCCAGTACTTC; CDR3 protein: CASRGGVQETQYF
D gene: .; V gene: TRBV19; J gene: TRBJ2-3; clone size: many; CDR3 DNA: TGTGCCAGTAGGCGCGGAGGGTCCGGCCCGGCCAGCACAGATACGCAGTATTTT; CDR3 protein: CASRRGGSGPASTDTQYF
D gene: .; V gene: TRBV25-1; J gene: TRBJ1-1; clone size: many; CDR3 DNA: TGTGCCAGCAGTGCGGGACGGTTCAACCTAGCTTTCTTT; CDR3 protein: CASSAGRFNLAFF
D gene: .; V gene: TRBV10-3; J gene: TRBJ1-5; clone size: many; CDR3 DNA: TGTGCCATCAGCGGGGGGAATCAGCCCCAGCATTTT; CDR3 protein: CAISGGNQPQHF
D gene: TRBD2; V gene: TRBV5-1; J gene: TRBJ2-7; clone size: few; CDR3 DNA: TGCGCCAGCAGCTTGGAGGGACTAGCGGGAGGCGAGCAGTACTTC; CDR3 protein: CASSLEGLAGGEQYF
D gene: TRBD1; V gene: TRBV24-1; J gene: TRBJ2-5; clone size: many; CDR3 DNA: TGTGCCACCAGTGAACCGACAGGGGCCCAACGAGAGACCCAGTACTTC; CDR3 protein: CATSEPTGAQRETQYF
D gene: TRBD1; V gene: TRBV28; J gene: TRBJ2-7; clone size: .; CDR3 DNA: TGTGCCAGCAGCTCCGGGACAGGGCTCCACGAGCAGTACTTC; CDR3 protein: CASSSGTGLHEQYF
D gene: .; V gene: TRBV28; J gene: TRBJ1-5; clone size: .; CDR3 DNA: TGTGCCAGCAGCGGGAGGGGTGGAGGCAATCAGCCCCAGCATTTT; CDR3 protein: CASSGRGGGNQPQHF
D gene: TRBD2; V gene: TRBV6-5; J gene: TRBJ2-7; clone size: many; CDR3 DNA: TGTGCCAGCGTCCGAGGAGCGGGAGCGTCTTACGAGCAGTACTTC; CDR3 protein: CASVRGAGASYEQYF
D gene: TRBD2; V gene: TRBV30; J gene: TRBJ2-2; clone size: many; CDR3 DNA: TGTGCCTGGAGCGCGGGACTAGCGGGAGGTGCCGGGGAGCTGTTTTTT; CDR3 protein: CAWSAGLAGGAGELFF
D gene: TRBD1; V gene: TRBV5-4; J gene: TRBJ2-5; clone size: .; CDR3 DNA: TGTGCCAGCAGCTTACCAGGACAGGGGCTCCAGTACTTC; CDR3 protein: CASSLPGQGLQYF
D gene: TRBD2; V gene: TRBV9; J gene: TRBJ2-5; clone size: .; CDR3 DNA: TGTGCCAGCAGCGTAGGTGGGGCGGGAGCCCATCAAGAGACCCAGTACTTC; CDR3 protein: CASSVGGAGAHQETQYF
D gene: .; V gene: TRBV28; J gene: TRBJ1-2; clone size: .; CDR3 DNA: TGTGCCAGCAGAACCGGGGCCCGCGATGGCTACACCTTC; CDR3 protein: CASRTGARDGYTF
D gene: .; V gene: TRBV7-2; J gene: TRBJ2-7; clone size: many; CDR3 DNA: TGTGCCAGCAGCTTCGGCGGACTCCCGGAGGACGAGCAGTACTTC; CDR3 protein: CASSFGGLPEDEQYF